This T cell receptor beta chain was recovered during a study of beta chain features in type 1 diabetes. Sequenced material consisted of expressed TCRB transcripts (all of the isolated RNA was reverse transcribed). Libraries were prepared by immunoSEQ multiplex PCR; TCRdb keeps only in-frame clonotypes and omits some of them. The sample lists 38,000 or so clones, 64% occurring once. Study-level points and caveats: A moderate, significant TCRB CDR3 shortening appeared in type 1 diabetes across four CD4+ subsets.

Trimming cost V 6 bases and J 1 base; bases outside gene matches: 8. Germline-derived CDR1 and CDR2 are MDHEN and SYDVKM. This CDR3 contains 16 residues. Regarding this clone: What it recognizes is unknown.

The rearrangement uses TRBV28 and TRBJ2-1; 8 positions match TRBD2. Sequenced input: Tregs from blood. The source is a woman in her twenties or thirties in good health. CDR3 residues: CASRQAGAISYNEQFF. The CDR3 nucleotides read TGTGCCAGCAGACAAGCGGGAGCAATATCCTACAATGAGCAGTTCTTC. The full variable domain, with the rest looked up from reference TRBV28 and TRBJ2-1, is DVKVTQSSRYLVKRTGEKVFLECVQDMDHENMFWYRQDPGLGLRLIYFSYDVKMKEKGDIPEGYSVSREKKERFSLILESASTNQTSMYLCASRQAGAISYNEQFFGPGTRLTVL.